The 17 T cell receptor beta chains listed next were all sequenced from one sample in a study of T cells after yellow fever vaccination. TCRdb reprocessed the 5' RACE reads via MiXCR and lists one record per CDR3 protein. The repertoire holds about 230,000 distinct CDR3 sequences, about 7% seen once, with 1% to 1.2% in the top ten. Sequencing used CD4+ T cells sorted from PBMCs, obtained on the day of the yellow fever booster vaccination. Receptors originate from a man aged 25-45 years who received the YFV17D yellow fever vaccine.

The chain joins TRBV25-1 to TRBJ2-2, with unresolved D. Germline V gene lookup returns CDR1 MGHDK and CDR2 SYGVNS. V lost 10 bases and J lost 6, with 6 bases in between. The CDR3 loop spans 10 amino acids. The CDR3 loop reads CAKSAGELFF. The CDR3 coding sequence is TGTGCCAAGTCGGCCGGGGAGCTGTTTTTT.

This clonotype was observed a handful of times. The chain joins TRBV20-1 to TRBJ1-5; D is ambiguous. Germline V gene sequence: CDR1 DFQATT, CDR2 SNEGSKA (reference sequence). The CDR3 has 13 residues. V was cut by 2 bases and J by 6 bases, with 11 bases left in between. The CDR3 bases are TGCAGTGCTAGAAAATCTCAGGTTCAGCCCCAGCATTTT. This translates into CSARKSQVQPQHF.

This clonotype was detected a few times. The V call is TRBV19, the J call TRBJ2-5; 8 positions match TRBD2. J lost 4 bases, V lost 4 bases, and 8 bases had no gene match. The CDR3 loop spans 15 amino acids. Per germline, CDR1 LNHDA and CDR2 SQIVND (reference sequence). CDR3 sequence: CASSNSGSRGETQYF. In nucleotides, the CDR3 is TGTGCCAGTAGTAACAGCGGGAGTAGGGGAGAGACCCAGTACTTC.

V and J are TRBV7-2 and TRBJ1-5, with D maybe TRBD1 (5 bases). The germline CDR1 and CDR2 sequences are SGHTA and FQGNSA. This CDR3 comprises 13 residues. The V gene lost 5 bases and the J gene lost 4 bases, with 9 bases spanning the gap. In DNA form, the CDR3 reads TGTGCCAGCAGCCCGCACAGGAATCAGCCCCAGCATTTT. Its protein is CASSPHRNQPQHF.

This clonotype was picked up a small number of times. The chain carries TRBV20-1 and TRBJ2-3; D is uncertain. CDR1 is DFQATT and CDR2 is SNEGSKA in the germline V gene (reference sequence). This CDR3 has 13 residues. The CDR3 region has the DNA TGCAGCGCGCTGGCGGTTAGCACAGATACGCAGTATTTT. This encodes CSALAVSTDTQYF.

This clonotype has just a few counts. The chain has TRBV5-1 and TRBJ2-7, with D possibly called TRBD1 or TRBD2 (5 bases each). The CDR3 is 14 residues long. CDR1 and CDR2 (germline): SGHRS, YFSETQ. Deletions cut 3 bases from V and 7 bases from J, with 17 bases between. The DNA for the CDR3 is TGCGCCAGCAGCTCTCCGGGACCCACTGGGGAGCAGTACTTC. Translation gives CASSSPGPTGEQYF. Drawing the rest from reference TRBV5-1 and TRBJ2-7, the complete variable domain is KAGVTQTPRYLIKTRGQQVTLSCSPISGHRSVSWYQQTPGQGLQFLFEYFSETQRNKGNFPGRFSGRQFSNSRSEMNVSTLELGDSALYLCASSSPGPTGEQYFGPGTRLTVT.

This clonotype was seen repeatedly, ten times or more. The chain links TRBV11-2 to TRBJ2-1; D might be TRBD2 (5 bases). The CDR3 is 11 amino acids. V was clipped by 5 bases and J by 8 bases, with 7 bases between them. CDR1 is SGHAT, CDR2 FQNNGV, per germline. The CDR3 DNA reads TGTGCCAGCAGCCTAGCATATGAGCAGTTCTTC. Translating it yields CASSLAYEQFF.

V gene TRBV20-1 combines with J gene TRBJ1-5; D not resolved. The length of the CDR3 is 13 residues. V was shortened by 1 base and J by 7 bases, with 11 bases between the two germline ends. Germline lookup yields CDR1 DFQATT and CDR2 SNEGSKA (reference sequence). CDR3 loop: CSARVGRKQPQHF. CDR3 bases: TGCAGTGCTAGAGTAGGGCGTAAACAGCCCCAGCATTTT.

This clonotype was found many times. The gene calls are TRBV20-1 and TRBJ2-1; 8 nucleotides match TRBD2. The CDR3 is 14 amino acids. The junction had 7 bases not matched to a gene; V was cut back by 3 bases and J by 6 bases. The germline CDR1 and CDR2 sequences are DFQATT and SNEGSKA (reference sequence). Here the CDR3 reads CSASGRAFANEQFF. The CDR3 DNA reads TGCAGTGCTAGCGGGAGGGCCTTCGCCAATGAGCAGTTCTTC.

This clonotype has a handful of counts. The V call is TRBV7-9, the J call TRBJ1-5; D not certain. CDR3 length: 14 residues. Per the germline V gene, CDR1 is SEHNR and CDR2 is FQNEAQ (reference sequence). Between the trimmed V and J ends, which lost 5 bases and 5 bases, there was a span of 13 bases. The CDR3 coding sequence is TGTGCCAGCAGCCGTTTGGGCTCGGATCAGCCCCAGCATTTT. It is translated as CASSRLGSDQPQHF.

As regards this clonotype: Relative to the germline gene, one junction end is altered; a read error may explain this. The chain combines TRBV3-1 with TRBJ2-6, with D unresolved. The CDR3 consists of 16 residues. CDR1 and CDR2 from the germline V gene are LGHDT and YNNKEL (reference sequence). CDR3 amino acids: CACSQETISGANVLTF. Here the CDR3 DNA reads TGTGCCTGCAGCCAAGAAACTATCTCTGGGGCCAACGTCCTGACTTTC. Full variable domain (outside the CDR3, taken from reference TRBV3-1 and TRBJ2-6): DTAVSQTPKYLVTQMGNDKSIKCEQNLGHDTMYWYKQDSKKFLKIMFSYNNKELIINETVPNRFSPKSPDKAHLNLHINSLELGDSAVYFCACSQETISGANVLTFGAGSRLTVL.

The chain joins TRBV14 to TRBJ1-6, with D maybe TRBD1 (5 bases). Germline CDR1 is SGHDN and CDR2 is FVKESK. Deletions cut 0 bases from V and 4 bases from J, with 7 bases between. CDR3 length: 15 residues. The CDR3 sequence is CASSQEGLYNSPLHF. The CDR3 bases are TGTGCCAGCAGCCAAGAGGGGCTGTATAATTCACCCCTCCACTTT.

This clonotype was seen more than once but under ten times. V usage is TRBV19 and J usage is TRBJ2-1; 7 positions agree with TRBD2. The germline V gene has CDR1 LNHDA and CDR2 SQIVND (reference sequence). The CDR3 length is 15 residues. The junction had 15 bases not matched to a gene; V was cut back by 6 bases and J by 10 bases. CDR3 region: CASSTLSQGGKEQFF. CDR3 coding DNA: TGTGCCAGTAGCACCTTGTCGCAGGGAGGGAAGGAGCAGTTCTTC.

The chain couples TRBV7-2 to TRBJ1-1; D is unresolved. Germline CDR1 reads SGHTA; CDR2 reads FQGNSA. The CDR3 totals 14 residues. Trimming took 5 bases from V and 2 from J, leaving 12 bases between them. CDR3 sequence: CASSPTTVNTEAFF. CDR3 DNA sequence: TGTGCCAGCAGCCCAACGACGGTAAACACTGAAGCTTTCTTT.

This clonotype has a handful of counts. The gene calls are TRBV19 and TRBJ1-2; no clear D. The V gene's germline CDR1 is LNHDA and CDR2 SQIVND (reference sequence). The V and J ends lost 1 base and 3 bases respectively, with 6 bases between them. There are 13 residues in the CDR3. The CDR3 region is CASSIGQYYGYTF. CDR3 sequence (DNA): TGTGCCAGTAGTATAGGCCAGTACTATGGCTACACCTTC.

This clonotype was recorded many times. The rearrangement uses TRBV7-2 and TRBJ1-5; D ambiguous. Between the trimmed V and J ends, which lost 0 bases and 0 bases, there was a span of 9 bases. The CDR3 extends over 16 amino acids. Germline values: CDR1 SGHTA, CDR2 FQGNSA. CDR3 in amino acids: CASSLAQRPSNQPQHF. The CDR3 DNA is TGTGCCAGCAGCTTAGCGCAACGGCCTAGCAATCAGCCCCAGCATTTT.

This clonotype has a count of ten or more. The rearrangement uses TRBV6-5 and TRBJ2-5; 7 positions match TRBD1. Germline loops: CDR1 MNHEY, CDR2 SVGAGI. The CDR3 extends over 15 amino acids. The V and J ends lost 2 bases and 5 bases, in that order; junction bases with no gene match: 8. CDR3: CASSYPGGLSETQYF. CDR3 nucleotides: TGTGCCAGCAGTTACCCAGGGGGTTTGAGCGAGACCCAGTACTTC.